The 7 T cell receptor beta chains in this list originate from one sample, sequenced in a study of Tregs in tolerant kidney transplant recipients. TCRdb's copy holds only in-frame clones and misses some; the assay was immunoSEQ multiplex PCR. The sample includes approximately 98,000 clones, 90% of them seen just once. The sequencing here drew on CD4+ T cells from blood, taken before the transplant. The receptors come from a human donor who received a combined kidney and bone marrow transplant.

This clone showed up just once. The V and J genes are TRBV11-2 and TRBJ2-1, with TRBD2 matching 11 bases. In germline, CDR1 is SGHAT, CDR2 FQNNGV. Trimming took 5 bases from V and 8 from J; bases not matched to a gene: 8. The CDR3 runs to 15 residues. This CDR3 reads CASSQGLAVGDEQFF. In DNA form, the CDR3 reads TGTGCCAGCAGCCAGGGACTAGCGGTCGGTGATGAGCAGTTCTTC.

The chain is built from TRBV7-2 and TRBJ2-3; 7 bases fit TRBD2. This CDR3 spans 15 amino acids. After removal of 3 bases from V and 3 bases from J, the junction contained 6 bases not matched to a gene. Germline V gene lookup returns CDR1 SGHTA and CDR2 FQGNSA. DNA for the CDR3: TGTGCCAGCAGCTTCGGTCTAGCGGTAACAGATACGCAGTATTTT. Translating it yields CASSFGLAVTDTQYF.

The DNA for the CDR3 is TGTGCCAGCAGCTGGGGCCGACAAGCCTACGAGCAGTACTTC. Translated, it gives CASSWGRQAYEQYF. The chain joins TRBV5-4 to TRBJ2-7, with D maybe TRBD1 (5 bases). Germline CDR1 SGHNT, CDR2 YYREEE (reference sequence). This CDR3 contains 14 residues. Trimming pared 3 bases from V and 2 bases from J, leaving 12 bases between.

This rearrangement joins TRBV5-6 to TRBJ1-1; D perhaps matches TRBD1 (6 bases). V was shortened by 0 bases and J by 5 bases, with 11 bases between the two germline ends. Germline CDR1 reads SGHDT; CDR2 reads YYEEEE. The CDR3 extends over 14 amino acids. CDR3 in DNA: TGTGCCAGCAGCTTGGGGGGGGGCCGTACTGAAGCTTTCTTT. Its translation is CASSLGGGRTEAFF.

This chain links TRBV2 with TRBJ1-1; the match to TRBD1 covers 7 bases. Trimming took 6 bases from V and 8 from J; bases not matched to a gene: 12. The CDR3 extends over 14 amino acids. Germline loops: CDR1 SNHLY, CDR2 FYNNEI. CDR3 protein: CASSKQGKGSEAFF. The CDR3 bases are TGTGCCAGCAGCAAACAGGGGAAAGGCTCAGAAGCTTTCTTT.

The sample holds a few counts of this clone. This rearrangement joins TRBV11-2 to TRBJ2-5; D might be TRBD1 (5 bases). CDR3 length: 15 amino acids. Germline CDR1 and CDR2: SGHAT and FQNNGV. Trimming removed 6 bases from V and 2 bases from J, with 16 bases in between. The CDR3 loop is CASSHDRGWQETQYF. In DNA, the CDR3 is TGTGCCAGCAGTCACGACAGAGGCTGGCAAGAGACCCAGTACTTC.

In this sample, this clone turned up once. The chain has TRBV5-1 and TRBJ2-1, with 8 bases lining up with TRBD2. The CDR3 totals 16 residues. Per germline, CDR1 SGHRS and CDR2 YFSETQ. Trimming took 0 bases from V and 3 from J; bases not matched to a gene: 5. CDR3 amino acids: CASSLVLAGYYNEQFF. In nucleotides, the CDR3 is TGCGCCAGCAGCTTGGTTCTAGCGGGTTACTACAATGAGCAGTTCTTC.